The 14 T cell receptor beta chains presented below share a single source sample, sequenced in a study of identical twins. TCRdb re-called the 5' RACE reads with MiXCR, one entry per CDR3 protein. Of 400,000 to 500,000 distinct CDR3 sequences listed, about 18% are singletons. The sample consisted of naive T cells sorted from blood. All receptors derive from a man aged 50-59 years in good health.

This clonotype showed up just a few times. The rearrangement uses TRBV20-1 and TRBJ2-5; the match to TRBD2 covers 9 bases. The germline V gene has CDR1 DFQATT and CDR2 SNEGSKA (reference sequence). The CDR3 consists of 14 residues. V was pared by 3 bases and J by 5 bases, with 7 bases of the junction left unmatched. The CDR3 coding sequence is TGCAGTGCTAGCCGCGGGGGGGCAGGGGAGACCCAGTACTTC. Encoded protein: CSASRGGAGETQYF.

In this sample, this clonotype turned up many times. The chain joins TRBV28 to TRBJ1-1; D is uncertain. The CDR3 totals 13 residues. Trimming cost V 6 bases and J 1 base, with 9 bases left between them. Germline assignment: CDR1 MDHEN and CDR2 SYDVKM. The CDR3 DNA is TGTGCCAGCAGCCTCCCCGGGAACACTGAAGCTTTCTTT. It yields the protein CASSLPGNTEAFF.

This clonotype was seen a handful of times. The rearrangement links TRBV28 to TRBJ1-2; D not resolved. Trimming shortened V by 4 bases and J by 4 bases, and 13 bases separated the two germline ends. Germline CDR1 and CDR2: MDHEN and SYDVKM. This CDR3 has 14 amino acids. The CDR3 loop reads CASSSLGPGYGYTF. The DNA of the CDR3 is TGTGCCAGCAGTTCCTTAGGGCCTGGCTATGGCTACACCTTC.

The CDR3 reads CASSSDLDRVVGTQYF. CDR3 in DNA: TGTGCCAGCAGCTCGGATCTAGACAGGGTCGTGGGGACCCAGTACTTC. This chain uses TRBV5-5 with TRBJ2-5; TRBD1 matches at 7 bases. With 3 bases clipped from V and 7 bases from J, the junction kept 15 bases outside the gene matches. The V gene's germline CDR1 is SGHKS and CDR2 YYEKEE (reference sequence). The CDR3 covers 16 residues. Supplemented by reference TRBV5-5 and TRBJ2-5, the full variable domain reads DAGVTQSPTHLIKTRGQQVTLRCSPISGHKSVSWYQQVLGQGPQFIFQYYEKEERGRGNFPDRFSARQFPNYSSELNVNALLLGDSALYLCASSSDLDRVVGTQYFGPGTRLLVL.

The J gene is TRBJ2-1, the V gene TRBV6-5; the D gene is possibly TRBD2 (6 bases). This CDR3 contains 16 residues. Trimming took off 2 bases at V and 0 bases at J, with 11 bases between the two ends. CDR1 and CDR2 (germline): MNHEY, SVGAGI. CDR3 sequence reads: CASSYGVGGSYNEQFF. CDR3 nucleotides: TGTGCCAGCAGTTACGGGGTGGGAGGCTCCTACAATGAGCAGTTCTTC.

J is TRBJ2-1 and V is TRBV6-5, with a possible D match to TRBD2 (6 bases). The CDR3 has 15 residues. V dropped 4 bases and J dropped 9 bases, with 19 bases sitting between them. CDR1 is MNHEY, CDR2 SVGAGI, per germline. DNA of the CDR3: TGTGCCAGCAGTTTCAGAACGGCTAGCGTTAGTGAGCAGTTCTTC. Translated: CASSFRTASVSEQFF.

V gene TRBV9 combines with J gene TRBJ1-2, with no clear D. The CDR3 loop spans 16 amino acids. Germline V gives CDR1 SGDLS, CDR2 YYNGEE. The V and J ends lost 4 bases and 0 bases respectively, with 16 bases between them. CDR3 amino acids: CASSPKVRPANYGYTF. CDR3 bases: TGTGCCAGCAGCCCTAAAGTGAGGCCAGCTAACTATGGCTACACCTTC.

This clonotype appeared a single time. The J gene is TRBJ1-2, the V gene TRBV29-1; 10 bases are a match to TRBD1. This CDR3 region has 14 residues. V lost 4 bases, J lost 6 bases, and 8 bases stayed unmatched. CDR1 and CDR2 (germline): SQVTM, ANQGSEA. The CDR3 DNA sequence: TGCAGCGTTGTAGTCGGGACAGGGGTTGATGGCTACACCTTC. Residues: CSVVVGTGVDGYTF.

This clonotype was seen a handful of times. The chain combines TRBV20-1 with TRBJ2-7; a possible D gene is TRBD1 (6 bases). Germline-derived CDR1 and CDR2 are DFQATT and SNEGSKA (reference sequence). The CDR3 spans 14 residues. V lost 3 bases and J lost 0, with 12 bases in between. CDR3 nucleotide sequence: TGCAGTGCTAGCGACAGGACAAGCTCCTACGAGCAGTACTTC. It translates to CSASDRTSSYEQYF.

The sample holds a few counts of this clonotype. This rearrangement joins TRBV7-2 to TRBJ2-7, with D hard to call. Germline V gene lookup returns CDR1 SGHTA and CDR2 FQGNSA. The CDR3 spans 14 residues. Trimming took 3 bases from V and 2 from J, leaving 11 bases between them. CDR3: CASSFPPQTYEQYF. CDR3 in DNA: TGTGCCAGCAGCTTCCCCCCTCAAACCTACGAGCAGTACTTC.

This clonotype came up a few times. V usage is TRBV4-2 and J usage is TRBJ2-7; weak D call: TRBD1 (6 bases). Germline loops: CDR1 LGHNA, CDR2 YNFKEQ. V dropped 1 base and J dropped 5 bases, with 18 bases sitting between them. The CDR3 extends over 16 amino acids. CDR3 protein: CASSQGSLGARNEQYF. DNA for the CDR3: TGTGCCAGCAGCCAAGGCAGTTTGGGGGCACGGAACGAGCAGTACTTC.

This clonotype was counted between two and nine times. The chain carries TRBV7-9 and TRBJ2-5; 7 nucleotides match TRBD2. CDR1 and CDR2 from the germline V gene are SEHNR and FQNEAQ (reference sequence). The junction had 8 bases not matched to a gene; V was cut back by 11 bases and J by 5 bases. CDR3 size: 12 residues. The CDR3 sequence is CASEPGGETQYF. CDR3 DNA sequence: TGTGCCTCCGAACCCGGGGGGGAGACCCAGTACTTC.

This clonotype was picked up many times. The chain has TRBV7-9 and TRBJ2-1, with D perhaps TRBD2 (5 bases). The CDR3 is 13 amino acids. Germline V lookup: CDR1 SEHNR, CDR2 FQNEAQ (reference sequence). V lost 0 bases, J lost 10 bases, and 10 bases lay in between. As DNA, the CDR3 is TGTGCCAGCAGCTTAGCCCTCGGGGAGGAGCAGTTCTTC. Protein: CASSLALGEEQFF.

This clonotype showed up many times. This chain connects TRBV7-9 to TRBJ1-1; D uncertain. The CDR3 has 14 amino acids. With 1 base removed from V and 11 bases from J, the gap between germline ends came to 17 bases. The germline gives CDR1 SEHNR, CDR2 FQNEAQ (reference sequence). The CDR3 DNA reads TGTGCCAGCAGCTTAGATTTCGGCGGGCAGGAGGCTTTCTTT. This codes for CASSLDFGGQEAFF.